Described below is a single T cell receptor (beta chain) sequence and its context. CDR1 and CDR2 (germline): GTSNPN, SVGIG (reference sequence). Trimming took off 2 bases at V and 7 bases at J, with 12 bases between the two ends. The CDR3 is 13 residues long. The data originate from a study of T cells after somatic rescue of genetic block. Here immunoSEQ multiplex PCR was the method, and the copy in TCRdb shows in-frame clones only, minus some. The sample lists approximately 110,000 clones, 90% to 95% occurring once. The chain combines TRBV30 with TRBJ1-5, with a weak D call TRBD1 (5 bases). This sequence was found in a woman between 18 and 30 years old. The sample was peripheral blood mononuclear cells (PBMCs). The CDR3 is CAWSPGGEQPQHF. CDR3 sequence (DNA): TGTGCCTGGAGTCCGGGGGGGGAGCAGCCCCAGCATTTT.